This entry concerns a single T cell receptor (beta chain). Its antigen is as yet unknown. Treatment noted: approximately 11-day PBMC culture with coronavirus spike peptide pools or control peptides (ViraFEST assay). T cells were expanded with peptide pools, and expanded clonotypes were identified by TCR sequencing. PCR positivity dates ran from March to December 2020, preceding US Alpha, Beta and Delta variants. The sample belongs to a study of vaccination and CD4 T cells after COVID-19. For the study at large: Every participant had a vaccine, which was either BNT162b2 or mRNA-1273, given in two doses. Control cultures received a CEFX pool, an HIV-1 Nef pool, or no peptide.

Sequencing of DNA taken from cultured CD4+ T cells relied on the Oncomine TCR Beta short-read assay. TCRdb reanalysed the PCR reads using MiXCR and keeps one entry per CDR3 protein. This sample has 9,500 to 13,000 distinct CDR3 sequences, with around 40% found just once. Germline CDR1 MDHEN, CDR2 SYDVKM. The CDR3 is 13 amino acids. V was pared by 5 bases and J by 3 bases, with 11 bases between. This sample comprised CD4+ T cells from blood, cultured in vitro, obtained after SARS-CoV-2 vaccination. The sequence came from a human donor who had recovered from COVID-19. The V and J genes are TRBV28 and TRBJ2-7; tentatively, D is TRBD2 (6 bases). The CDR3 here is CASSAGLSYEQYF. The DNA for the CDR3 is TGTGCCAGCAGTGCGGGATTAAGCTACGAGCAGTACTTC.